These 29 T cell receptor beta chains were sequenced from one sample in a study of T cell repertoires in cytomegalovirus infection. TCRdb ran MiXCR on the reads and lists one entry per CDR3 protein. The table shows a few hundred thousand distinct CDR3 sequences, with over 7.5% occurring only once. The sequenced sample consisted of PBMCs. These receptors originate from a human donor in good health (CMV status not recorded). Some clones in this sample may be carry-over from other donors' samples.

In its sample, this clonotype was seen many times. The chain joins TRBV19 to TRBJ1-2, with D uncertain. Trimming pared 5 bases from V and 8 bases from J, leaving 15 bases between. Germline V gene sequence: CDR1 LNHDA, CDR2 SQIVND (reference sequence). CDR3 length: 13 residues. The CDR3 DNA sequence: TGTGCCAGTAGTCATCACGCTACGGGGGGCTACACCTTC. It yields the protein CASSHHATGGYTF.

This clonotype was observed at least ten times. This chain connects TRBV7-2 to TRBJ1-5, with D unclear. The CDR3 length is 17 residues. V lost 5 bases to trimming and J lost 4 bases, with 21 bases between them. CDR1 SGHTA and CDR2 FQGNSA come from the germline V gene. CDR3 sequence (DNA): TGTGCCAGCAGCCCAGACGGAGACGTACTCCCGAATCAGCCCCAGCATTTT. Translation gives CASSPDGDVLPNQPQHF.

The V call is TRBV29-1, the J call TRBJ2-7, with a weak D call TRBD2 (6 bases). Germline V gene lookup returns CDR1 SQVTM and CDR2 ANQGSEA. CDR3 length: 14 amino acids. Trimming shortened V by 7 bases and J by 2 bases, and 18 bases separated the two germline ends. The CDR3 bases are TGCAGCGGAGTGGGGGGAGTCCCCCCCTACGAGCAGTACTTC. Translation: CSGVGGVPPYEQYF.

Here the CDR3 reads CASSGDRTHTGELFF. In nucleotides, the CDR3 is TGTGCCAGCAGTGGGGACAGGACCCACACCGGGGAGCTGTTTTTT. This chain links TRBV6-1 with TRBJ2-2; TRBD1 aligns across 8 bases. From germline, CDR1 is MNHNS and CDR2 SASEGT. The CDR3 length is 15 residues. Trimming cost V 4 bases and J 3 bases; bases outside gene matches: 4.

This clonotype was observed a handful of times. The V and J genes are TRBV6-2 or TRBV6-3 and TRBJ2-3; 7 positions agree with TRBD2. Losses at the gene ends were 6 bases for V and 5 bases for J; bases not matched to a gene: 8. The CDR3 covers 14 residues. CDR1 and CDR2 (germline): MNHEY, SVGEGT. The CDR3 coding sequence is TGTGCCAGCAGGTTGAGGAGCGGGGTAGATACGCAGTATTTT. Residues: CASRLRSGVDTQYF.

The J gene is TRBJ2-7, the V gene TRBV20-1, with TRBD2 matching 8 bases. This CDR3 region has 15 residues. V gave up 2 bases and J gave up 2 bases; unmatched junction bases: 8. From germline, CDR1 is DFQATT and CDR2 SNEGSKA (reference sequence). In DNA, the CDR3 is TGCAGTGCTAGACGGGGGGGGTGGCACACCTACGAGCAGTACTTC. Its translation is CSARRGGWHTYEQYF.

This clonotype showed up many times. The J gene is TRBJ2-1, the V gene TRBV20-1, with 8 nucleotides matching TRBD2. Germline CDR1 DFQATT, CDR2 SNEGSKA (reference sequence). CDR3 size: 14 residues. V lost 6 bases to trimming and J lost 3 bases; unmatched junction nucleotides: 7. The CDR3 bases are TGCAGTGCCGAAGCGGGAGCGAACTACAATGAGCAGTTCTTC. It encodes CSAEAGANYNEQFF.

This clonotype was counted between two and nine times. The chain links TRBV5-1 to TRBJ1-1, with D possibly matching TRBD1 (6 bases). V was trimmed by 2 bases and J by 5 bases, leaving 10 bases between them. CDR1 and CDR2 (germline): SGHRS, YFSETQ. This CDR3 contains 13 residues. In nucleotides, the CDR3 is TGCGCCAGCAGCTTCGGACAGTTGACTGAAGCTTTCTTT. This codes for CASSFGQLTEAFF.

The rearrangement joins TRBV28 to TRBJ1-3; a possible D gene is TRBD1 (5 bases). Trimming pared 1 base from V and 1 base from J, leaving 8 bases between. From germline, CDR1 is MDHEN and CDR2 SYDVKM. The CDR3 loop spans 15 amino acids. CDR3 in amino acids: CASSLLQGSGNTIYF. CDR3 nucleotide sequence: TGTGCCAGCAGTTTATTGCAGGGATCTGGAAACACCATATATTTT.

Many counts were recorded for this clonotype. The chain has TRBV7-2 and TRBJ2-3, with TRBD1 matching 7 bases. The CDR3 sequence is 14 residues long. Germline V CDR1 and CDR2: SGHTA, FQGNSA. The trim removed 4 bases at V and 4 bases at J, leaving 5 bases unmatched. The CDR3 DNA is TGTGCCAGCAGCTCTCGTGACAGGGCAGATACGCAGTATTTT. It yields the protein CASSSRDRADTQYF.

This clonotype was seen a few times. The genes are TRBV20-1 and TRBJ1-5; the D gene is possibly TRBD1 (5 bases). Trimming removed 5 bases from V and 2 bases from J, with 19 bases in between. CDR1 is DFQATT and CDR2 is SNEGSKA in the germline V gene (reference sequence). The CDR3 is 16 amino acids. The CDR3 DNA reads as TGCAGTGCTGGCCCGGGGGGGGTGCGCGGCAATCAGCCCCAGCATTTT. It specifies CSAGPGGVRGNQPQHF.

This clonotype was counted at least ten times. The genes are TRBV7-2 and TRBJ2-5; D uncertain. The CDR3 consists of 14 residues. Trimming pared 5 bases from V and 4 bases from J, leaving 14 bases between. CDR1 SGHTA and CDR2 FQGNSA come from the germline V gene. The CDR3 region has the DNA TGTGCCAGCAGCCCATCGACCCGAACAGAGACCCAGTACTTC. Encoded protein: CASSPSTRTETQYF.

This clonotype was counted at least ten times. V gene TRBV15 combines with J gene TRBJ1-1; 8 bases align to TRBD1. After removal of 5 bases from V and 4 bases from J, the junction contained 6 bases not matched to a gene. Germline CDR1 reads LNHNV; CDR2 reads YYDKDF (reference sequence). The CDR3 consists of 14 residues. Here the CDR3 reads CATSYDRGGTEAFF. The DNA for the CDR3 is TGTGCCACCAGCTACGACAGGGGAGGCACTGAAGCTTTCTTT.

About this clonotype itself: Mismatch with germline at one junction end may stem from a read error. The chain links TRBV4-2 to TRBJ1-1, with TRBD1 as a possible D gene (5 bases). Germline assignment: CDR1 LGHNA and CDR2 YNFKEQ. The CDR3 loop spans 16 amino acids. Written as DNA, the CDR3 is TGTGTCAGCAGCCAAGTATTAGACAGCTTGAACACTGAAGCTTTCTTT. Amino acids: CVSSQVLDSLNTEAFF.

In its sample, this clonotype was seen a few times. Here the CDR3 DNA reads TGTGCCAGCAGCTTAAGGGGGGACAGGGTCACCGGGGAGCTGTTTTTT. Encoded protein: CASSLRGDRVTGELFF. The rearrangement links TRBV7-3 to TRBJ2-2, with TRBD1 matching 9 bases. J lost 4 bases, V lost 1 base, and 4 bases had no gene match. CDR1 is SGHTA and CDR2 is FQGTGA in the germline V gene. The CDR3 loop spans 16 amino acids.

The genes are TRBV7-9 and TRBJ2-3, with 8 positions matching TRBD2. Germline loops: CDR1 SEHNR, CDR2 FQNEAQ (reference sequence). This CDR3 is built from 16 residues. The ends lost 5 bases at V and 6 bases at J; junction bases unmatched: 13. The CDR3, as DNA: TGTGCCAGCAGCCCCCGGGGGGGGCGGGGGACCGATACGCAGTATTTT. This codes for CASSPRGGRGTDTQYF.

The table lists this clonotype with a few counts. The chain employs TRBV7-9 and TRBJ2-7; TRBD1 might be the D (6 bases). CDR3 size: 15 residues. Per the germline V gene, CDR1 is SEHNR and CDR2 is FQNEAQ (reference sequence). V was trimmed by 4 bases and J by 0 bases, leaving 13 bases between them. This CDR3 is CASSWDIQASYEQYF. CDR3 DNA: TGTGCCAGCAGCTGGGACATACAAGCCTCCTACGAGCAGTACTTC.

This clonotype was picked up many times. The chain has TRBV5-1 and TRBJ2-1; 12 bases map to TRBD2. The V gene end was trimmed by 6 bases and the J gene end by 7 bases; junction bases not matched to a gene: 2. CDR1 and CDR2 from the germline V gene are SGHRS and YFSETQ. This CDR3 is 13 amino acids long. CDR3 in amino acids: CASMLAGGNEQFF. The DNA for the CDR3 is TGCGCCAGCATGCTAGCGGGAGGGAATGAGCAGTTCTTC. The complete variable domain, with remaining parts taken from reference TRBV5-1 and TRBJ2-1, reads KAGVTQTPRYLIKTRGQQVTLSCSPISGHRSVSWYQQTPGQGLQFLFEYFSETQRNKGNFPGRFSGRQFSNSRSEMNVSTLELGDSALYLCASMLAGGNEQFFGPGTRLTVL.

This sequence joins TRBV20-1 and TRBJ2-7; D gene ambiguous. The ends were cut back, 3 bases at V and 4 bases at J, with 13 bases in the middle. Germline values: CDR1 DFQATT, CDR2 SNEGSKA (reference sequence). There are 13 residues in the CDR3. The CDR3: CSARPIDGYEQYF. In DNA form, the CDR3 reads TGCAGTGCTAGGCCCATCGACGGGTACGAGCAGTACTTC.

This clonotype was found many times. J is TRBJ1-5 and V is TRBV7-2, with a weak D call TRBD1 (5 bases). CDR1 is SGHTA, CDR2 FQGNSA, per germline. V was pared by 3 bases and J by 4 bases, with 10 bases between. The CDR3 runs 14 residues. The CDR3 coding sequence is TGTGCCAGCAGCTTCGGGGGTGCAAATCAGCCCCAGCATTTT. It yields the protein CASSFGGANQPQHF.

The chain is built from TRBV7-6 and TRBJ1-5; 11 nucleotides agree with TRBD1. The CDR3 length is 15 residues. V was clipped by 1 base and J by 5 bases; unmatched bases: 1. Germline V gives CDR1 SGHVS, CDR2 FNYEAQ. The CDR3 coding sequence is TGTGCCAGCAGCTTAGGGGACAGGGGGGATCAGCCCCAGCATTTT. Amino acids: CASSLGDRGDQPQHF.

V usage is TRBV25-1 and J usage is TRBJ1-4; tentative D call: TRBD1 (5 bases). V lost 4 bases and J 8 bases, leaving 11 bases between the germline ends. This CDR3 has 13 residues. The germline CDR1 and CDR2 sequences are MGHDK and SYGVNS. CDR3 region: CASSGQTAEKLFF. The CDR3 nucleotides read TGTGCCAGCAGTGGACAGACAGCCGAAAAACTGTTTTTT.

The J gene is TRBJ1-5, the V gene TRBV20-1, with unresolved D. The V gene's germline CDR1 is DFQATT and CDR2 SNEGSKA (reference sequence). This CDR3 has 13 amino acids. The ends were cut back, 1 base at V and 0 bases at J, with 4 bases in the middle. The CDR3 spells CSARGTSNQPQHF. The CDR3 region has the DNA TGCAGTGCTAGAGGGACTAGCAATCAGCCCCAGCATTTT.

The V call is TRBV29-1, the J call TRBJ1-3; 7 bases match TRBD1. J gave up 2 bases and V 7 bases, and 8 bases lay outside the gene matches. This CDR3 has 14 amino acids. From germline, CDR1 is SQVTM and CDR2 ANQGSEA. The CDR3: CSASQGRAGNTIYF. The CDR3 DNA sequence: TGCAGCGCATCACAGGGGAGGGCTGGAAACACCATATATTTT.

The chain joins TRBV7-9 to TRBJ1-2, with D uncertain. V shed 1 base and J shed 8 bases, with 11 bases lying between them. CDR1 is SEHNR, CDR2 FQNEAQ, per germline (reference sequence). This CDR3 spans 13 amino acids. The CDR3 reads CASSLDGTSGYTF. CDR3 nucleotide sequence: TGTGCCAGCAGCTTAGACGGAACGAGCGGCTACACCTTC.

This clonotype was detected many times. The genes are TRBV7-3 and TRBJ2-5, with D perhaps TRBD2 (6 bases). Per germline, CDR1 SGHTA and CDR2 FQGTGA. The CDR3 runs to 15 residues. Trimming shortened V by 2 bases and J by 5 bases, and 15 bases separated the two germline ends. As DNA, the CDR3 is TGTGCCAGCAGCTTAGGTGGCCAGGGAGGTGAGACCCAGTACTTC. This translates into CASSLGGQGGETQYF.

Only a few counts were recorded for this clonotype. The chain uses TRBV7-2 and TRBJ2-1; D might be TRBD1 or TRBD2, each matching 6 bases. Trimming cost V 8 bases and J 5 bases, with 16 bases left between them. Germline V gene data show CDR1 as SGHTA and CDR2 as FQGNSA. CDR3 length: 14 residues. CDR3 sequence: CASGPDRGHNEQFF. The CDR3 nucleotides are TGTGCCAGCGGTCCCGACCGGGGGCACAATGAGCAGTTCTTC.

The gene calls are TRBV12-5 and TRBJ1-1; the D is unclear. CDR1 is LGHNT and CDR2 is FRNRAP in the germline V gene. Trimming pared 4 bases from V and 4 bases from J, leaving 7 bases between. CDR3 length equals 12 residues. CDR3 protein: CASGYRGTEAFF. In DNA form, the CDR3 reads TGTGCTAGTGGTTACCGAGGCACTGAAGCTTTCTTT.

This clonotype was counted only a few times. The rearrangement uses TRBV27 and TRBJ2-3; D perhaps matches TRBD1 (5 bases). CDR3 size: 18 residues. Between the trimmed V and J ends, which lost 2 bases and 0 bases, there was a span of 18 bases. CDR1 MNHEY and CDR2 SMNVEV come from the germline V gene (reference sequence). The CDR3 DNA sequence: TGTGCCAGCAGTTTAAATTCCCGCAGGGCCTTGAGCACAGATACGCAGTATTTT. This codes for CASSLNSRRALSTDTQYF.